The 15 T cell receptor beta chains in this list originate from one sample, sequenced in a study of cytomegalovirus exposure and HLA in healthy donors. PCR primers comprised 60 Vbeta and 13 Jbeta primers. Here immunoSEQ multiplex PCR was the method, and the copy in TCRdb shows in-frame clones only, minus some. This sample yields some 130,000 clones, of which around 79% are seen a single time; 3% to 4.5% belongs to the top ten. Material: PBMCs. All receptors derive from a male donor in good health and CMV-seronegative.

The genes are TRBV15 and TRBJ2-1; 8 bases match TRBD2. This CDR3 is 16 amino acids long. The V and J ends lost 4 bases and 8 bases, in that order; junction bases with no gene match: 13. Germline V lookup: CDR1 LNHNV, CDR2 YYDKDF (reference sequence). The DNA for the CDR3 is TGTGCCACCAGCAACCCAGCGGGGGCCGTGGGGGATGAGCAGTTCTTC. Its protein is CATSNPAGAVGDEQFF.

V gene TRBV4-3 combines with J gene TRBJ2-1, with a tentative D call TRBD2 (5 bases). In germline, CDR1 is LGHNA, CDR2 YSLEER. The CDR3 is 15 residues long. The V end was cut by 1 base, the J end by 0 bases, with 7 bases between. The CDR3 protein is CASSQVGSSYNEQFF. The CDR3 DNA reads TGCGCCAGCAGCCAAGTGGGGAGCTCCTACAATGAGCAGTTCTTC.

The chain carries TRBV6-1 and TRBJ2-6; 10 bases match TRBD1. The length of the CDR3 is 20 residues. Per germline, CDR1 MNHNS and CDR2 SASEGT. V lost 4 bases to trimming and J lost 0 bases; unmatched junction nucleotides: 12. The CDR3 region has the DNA TGTGCCAGCAGTGTTGATATGTGGACAGGGGGGCTCTCTGGGGCCAACGTCCTGACTTTC. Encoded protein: CASSVDMWTGGLSGANVLTF.

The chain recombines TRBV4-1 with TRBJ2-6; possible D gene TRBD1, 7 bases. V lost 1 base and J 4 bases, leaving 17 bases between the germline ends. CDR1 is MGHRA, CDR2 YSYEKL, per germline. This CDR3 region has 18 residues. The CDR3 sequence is CASSQGRGRGSGANVLTF. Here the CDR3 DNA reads TGCGCCAGCAGCCAAGGGAGGGGGCGGGGATCGGGGGCCAACGTCCTGACTTTC.

The DNA of the CDR3 is TGTGCCAGCAGTTATGGGGGAGGGCAGCCCCAGCATTTT. Its translation: CASSYGGGQPQHF. The chain links TRBV6-5 to TRBJ1-5, with D perhaps matching TRBD1 (5 bases). CDR3 length: 13 residues. V was trimmed by 3 bases and J by 7 bases, leaving 10 bases between them. The V gene's germline CDR1 is MNHEY and CDR2 SVGAGI.

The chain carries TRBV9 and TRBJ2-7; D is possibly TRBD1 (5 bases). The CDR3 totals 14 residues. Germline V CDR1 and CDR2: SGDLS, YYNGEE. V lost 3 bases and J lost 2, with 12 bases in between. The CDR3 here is CASSARETPYEQYF. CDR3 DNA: TGTGCCAGCAGCGCCAGGGAAACCCCCTACGAGCAGTACTTC.

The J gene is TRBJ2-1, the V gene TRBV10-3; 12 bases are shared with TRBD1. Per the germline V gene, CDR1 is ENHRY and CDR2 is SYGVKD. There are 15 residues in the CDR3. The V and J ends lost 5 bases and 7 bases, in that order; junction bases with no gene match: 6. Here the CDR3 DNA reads TGTGCCATCAGTAGGGGACAGGGGGCGCGTAATGAGCAGTTCTTC. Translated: CAISRGQGARNEQFF.

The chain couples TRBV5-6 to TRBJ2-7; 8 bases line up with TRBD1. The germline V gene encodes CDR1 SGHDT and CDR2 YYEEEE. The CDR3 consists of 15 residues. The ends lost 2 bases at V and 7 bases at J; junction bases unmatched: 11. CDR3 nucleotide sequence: TGTGCCAGCAGCTTAGAGAGCGGACAGGGCCGAGAGCAGTACTTC. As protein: CASSLESGQGREQYF.

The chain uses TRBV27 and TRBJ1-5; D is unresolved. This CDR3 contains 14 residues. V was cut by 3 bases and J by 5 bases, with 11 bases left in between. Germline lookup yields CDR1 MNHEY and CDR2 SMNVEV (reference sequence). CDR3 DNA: TGTGCCAGCAGTTTCCGAGGTGGATATCAGCCCCAGCATTTT. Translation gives CASSFRGGYQPQHF.

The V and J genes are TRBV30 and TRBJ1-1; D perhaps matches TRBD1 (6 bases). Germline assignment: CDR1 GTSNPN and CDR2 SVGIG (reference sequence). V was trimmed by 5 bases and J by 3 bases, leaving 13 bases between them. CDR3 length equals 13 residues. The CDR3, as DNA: TGTGCCTGGCATACAGGGAGTTACACTGAAGCTTTCTTT. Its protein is CAWHTGSYTEAFF.

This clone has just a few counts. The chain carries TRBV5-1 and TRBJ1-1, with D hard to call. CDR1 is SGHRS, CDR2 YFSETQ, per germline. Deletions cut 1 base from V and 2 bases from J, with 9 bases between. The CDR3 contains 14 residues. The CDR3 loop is CASSLLSTNTEAFF. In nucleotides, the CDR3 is TGCGCCAGCAGCTTGTTAAGCACCAACACTGAAGCTTTCTTT.

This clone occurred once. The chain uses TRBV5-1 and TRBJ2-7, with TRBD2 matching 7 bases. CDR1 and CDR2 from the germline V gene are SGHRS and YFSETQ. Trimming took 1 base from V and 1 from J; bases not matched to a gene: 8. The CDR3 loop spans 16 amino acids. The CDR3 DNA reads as TGCGCCAGCAGCTTGTTCGGCGGGAGTGGGTCCTACGAGCAGTACTTC. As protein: CASSLFGGSGSYEQYF.

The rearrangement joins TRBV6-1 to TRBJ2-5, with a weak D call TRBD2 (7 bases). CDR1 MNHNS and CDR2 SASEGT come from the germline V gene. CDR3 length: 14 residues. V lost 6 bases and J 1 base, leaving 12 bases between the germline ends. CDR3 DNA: TGTGCCAGCAGCCCCGGGGGGCCCCAAGAGACCCAGTACTTC. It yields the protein CASSPGGPQETQYF.

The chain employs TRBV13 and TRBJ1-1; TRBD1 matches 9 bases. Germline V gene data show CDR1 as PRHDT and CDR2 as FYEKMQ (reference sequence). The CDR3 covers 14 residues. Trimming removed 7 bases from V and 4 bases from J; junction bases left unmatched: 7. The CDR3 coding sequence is TGTGCCAGCAATACAGGGGGCGCATTCACTGAAGCTTTCTTT. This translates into CASNTGGAFTEAFF.

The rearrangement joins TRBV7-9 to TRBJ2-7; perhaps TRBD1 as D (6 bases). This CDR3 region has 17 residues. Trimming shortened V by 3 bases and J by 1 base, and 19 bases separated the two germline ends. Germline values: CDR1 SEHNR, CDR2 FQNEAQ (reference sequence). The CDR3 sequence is CASSFNTGRLLSYEQYF. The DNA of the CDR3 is TGTGCCAGCAGCTTCAATACAGGGAGATTACTTTCCTACGAGCAGTACTTC.